These T cell receptor beta chains were read from a single sample in a study of blood T cells in healthy people across ages. TCRdb re-called the 5' RACE reads with MiXCR, one entry per CDR3 protein. The table has approximately 1.5 million distinct CDR3 sequences, 34% seen once; the top ten hold over 9%. The sample was blood. These receptors originate from a woman in her twenties or thirties in good health. The CDR3 runs from the conserved cysteine through the conserved F or W.

V,J,CDR3
TRBV6-2/TRBV6-3,TRBJ2-7,CASSYPPSSATYEQYF
TRBV25-1,TRBJ2-7,CASSEYSGLAGPASYEQYF
TRBV5-1,TRBJ2-5,CASSFQTGQQETLYF
TRBV27,TRBJ2-7,CASSKLGGGHYEQYF
TRBV28,TRBJ2-3,CASARAGGGSTDTQYF
TRBV2,TRBJ1-2,CATRGQGGDGYTF
TRBV3-1,TRBJ1-4,CASSQDRGHTNEKLFF
TRBV7-8,TRBJ2-7,CASSWLGRDAYEQYF
TRBV5-1,TRBJ2-2,CASGPGQNTGELFF
TRBV27,TRBJ2-1,CASIGLAGGAIYNEQFF
TRBV5-6,TRBJ1-4,CASSYRQTPNEKLFF
TRBV5-1,TRBJ2-3,CASSLGDKGSGDTQYF
TRBV6-6,TRBJ2-1,CASSLPQLKQMGNEQFF
TRBV7-8,TRBJ1-6,CASSTSGQSNSPLHF
TRBV11-3,TRBJ2-1,CASSSRERSYNEQFF
TRBV6-6,TRBJ2-5,CASSAIKVGGIETQYF
TRBV4-1,TRBJ1-5,CASSHPGQGGNQPQHF
TRBV12-3/TRBV12-4,TRBJ2-1,CASTMTYGTGDNEQFF
TRBV12-3/TRBV12-4,TRBJ2-1,CASSLRDSNEQFF
TRBV5-1,TRBJ2-7,CASSLGGGGSSYEQYF
TRBV4-2,TRBJ2-5,CTSSQNYKQYF
TRBV7-9,TRBJ2-5,CASRARGQETQYF
TRBV20-1,TRBJ2-7,CSAIPGQSSYEQYF
TRBV11-2,TRBJ2-3,CASSSGLRTDTQYF
TRBV7-9,TRBJ1-4,CASSLATGSTGEKLFF